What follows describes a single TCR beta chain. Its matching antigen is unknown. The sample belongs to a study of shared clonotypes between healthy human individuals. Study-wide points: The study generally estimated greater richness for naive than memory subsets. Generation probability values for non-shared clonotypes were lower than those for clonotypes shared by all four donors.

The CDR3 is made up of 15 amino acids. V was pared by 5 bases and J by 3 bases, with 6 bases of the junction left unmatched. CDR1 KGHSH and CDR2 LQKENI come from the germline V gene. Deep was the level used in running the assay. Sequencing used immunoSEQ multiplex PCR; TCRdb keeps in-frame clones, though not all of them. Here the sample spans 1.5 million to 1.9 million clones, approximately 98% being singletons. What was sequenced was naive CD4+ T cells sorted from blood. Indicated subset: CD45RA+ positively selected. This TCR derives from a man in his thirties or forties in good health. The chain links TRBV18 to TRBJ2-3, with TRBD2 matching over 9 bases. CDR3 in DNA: TGTGCCAGCTCAGGCCTAGCGGGATTTACAGATACGCAGTATTTT. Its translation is CASSGLAGFTDTQYF. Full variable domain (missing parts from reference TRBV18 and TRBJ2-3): NAGVMQNPRHLVRRRGQEARLRCSPMKGHSHVYWYRQLPEEGLKFMVYLQKENIIDESGMPKERFSAEFPKEGPSILRIQQVVRGDSAAYFCASSGLAGFTDTQYFGPGTRLTVL.